Listed below are T cell receptor beta chains from one sample, sequenced in a study of T cell repertoires in cytomegalovirus infection. No antigen has been assigned to these receptors. TCRdb called the reads again in MiXCR, with one record for every CDR3 protein. The sample includes 550,000 to 850,000 distinct CDR3 sequences, roughly 36% seen only once; the top ten take 15% to 20%. Specimen: cultured PBMCs, collected from culture after CMV antigen stimulation. These TCRs come from a human donor in good health (CMV status not recorded). Some clones in this sample may be carry-over from other donors' samples. The CDR3 runs from the conserved cysteine through the conserved F or W. Each record gives: J gene, V gene, CDR3 protein.

>TRBJ2-1|TRBV11-3
CASSPAGAGGRTNEQFF
>TRBJ1-2|TRBV7-9
CASSPGQNNYGYTF
>TRBJ2-2|TRBV7-9
CASSVSGGYTGELFF
>TRBJ1-1|TRBV19
CASRLQGLNTEAFF
>TRBJ2-3|TRBV18
CASSPNPAGVKDTQYF
>TRBJ1-1|TRBV2
CASLLRNTEAFF
>TRBJ1-2|TRBV7-6
CASSSESGGAGGYTF
>TRBJ1-1|TRBV14
CASSPRTGSTEAFF
>TRBJ2-3|TRBV4-3
CASSQDGRGRVGTDTQYF
>TRBJ1-2|TRBV7-2
CASSQDRGSGYTF
>TRBJ1-2|TRBV2
CASPGTYGYTF
>TRBJ1-6|TRBV12-3/TRBV12-4
CASSPSDRVKSPLHF
>TRBJ2-3|TRBV20-1
CSVLAGGPIDTQYF
>TRBJ1-2|TRBV20-1
CSAPDGGTQGYTF
>TRBJ1-1|TRBV7-8
CASRPSRGDNTEAFF
>TRBJ1-1|TRBV5-1
CASSLGAHTETAFF
>TRBJ2-3|TRBV4-1
CASSGEGGYTDTQYF
>TRBJ1-5|TRBV6-1
CASNSIYSSNQPQHF
>TRBJ2-7|TRBV2
CASVRAYEQYF
>TRBJ2-2|TRBV18
CASSPQSGYTGELFF
>TRBJ2-3|TRBV19
CASRTATGDTQYF
>TRBJ2-7|TRBV10-3
CAISTAPGTYEQYF
>TRBJ2-1|TRBV7-2
CASSLETHLDEQFF
>TRBJ2-3|TRBV7-6
CASSFSVGTDTQYF
>TRBJ1-3|TRBV7-8
CASSLTGGRNTIYF
>TRBJ2-3|TRBV19
CASTASGEDTQYF
>TRBJ2-3|TRBV2
CASLSMDFSLVKQYF
>TRBJ2-5|TRBV7-2
CASSLGPQGPTQYF
>TRBJ1-4|TRBV28
CASSFRTGGDEKLFF
>TRBJ1-5|TRBV10-2
CASSWGQDSNQPQHF
>TRBJ1-1|TRBV6-2/TRBV6-3
CASSSGGGRNTEAFF
>TRBJ2-7|TRBV20-1
CSARGRDRSYEQYF
>TRBJ1-4|TRBV4-1
CASSQPGANEKLFF
>TRBJ2-7|TRBV23-1
CARGRDRIPTYEQYF
>TRBJ1-2|TRBV28
CASSLFSQSKGYTF
>TRBJ1-1|TRBV4-1
CASSQIIWTWTEAFF
>TRBJ2-2|TRBV5-4
CASSLNIGGNTGELFF
>TRBJ2-5|TRBV9
CASSVDSTSRNHNTETQYF
>TRBJ2-1|TRBV7-4
CASSPELEPNNEQFF
>TRBJ1-1|TRBV6-9
CASRLVIDTEAFF
>TRBJ2-3|TRBV10-3
CAISGSRTDTQYF
>TRBJ2-3|TRBV20-1
CSAGGVTDTQYF
>TRBJ1-5|TRBV15
CATSRDRGSLRSLHF
>TRBJ1-4|TRBV6-8
CASSITGGVYEKLFF